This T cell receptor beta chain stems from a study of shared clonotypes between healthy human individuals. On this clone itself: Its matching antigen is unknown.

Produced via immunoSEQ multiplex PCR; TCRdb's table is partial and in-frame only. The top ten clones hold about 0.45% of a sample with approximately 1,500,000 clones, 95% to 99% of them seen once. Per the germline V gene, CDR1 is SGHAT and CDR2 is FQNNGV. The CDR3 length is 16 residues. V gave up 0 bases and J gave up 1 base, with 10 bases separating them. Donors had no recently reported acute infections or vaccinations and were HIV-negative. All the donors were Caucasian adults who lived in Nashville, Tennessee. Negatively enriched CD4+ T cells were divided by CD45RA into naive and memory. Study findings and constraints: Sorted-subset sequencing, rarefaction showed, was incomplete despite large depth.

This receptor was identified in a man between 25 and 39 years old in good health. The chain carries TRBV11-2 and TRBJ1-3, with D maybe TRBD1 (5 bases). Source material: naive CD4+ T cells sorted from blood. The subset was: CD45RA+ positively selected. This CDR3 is CASSLDRGRSGNTIYF. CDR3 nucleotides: TGTGCCAGCAGCTTAGATAGGGGACGGTCTGGAAACACCATATATTTT.